This TCR beta chain was recovered during a study of T cell responses to AZD1222 COVID-19 vaccine. Study outcomes and limitations: Only a handful of AZD1222 recipients, several in all, had baseline seropositivity.

For this clone: Its antigen is not identified.

The V gene end was trimmed by 2 bases and the J gene end by 2 bases; junction bases not matched to a gene: 13. The germline gives CDR1 KGHDR, CDR2 SFDVKD. The CDR3 sequence is 19 residues long. Libraries were prepared by immunoSEQ multiplex PCR; TCRdb keeps only in-frame clonotypes and omits some of them. The table lists about 120,000 clones, about 89% of them singletons. The sample was peripheral blood, taken on day 0 of AZD1222 vaccination. The clonotype was recovered from an adult in good health. This chain joins TRBV24-1 and TRBJ2-5; 10 nucleotides line up with TRBD2. The CDR3 nucleotides are TGTGCCACCAGTGATTCCCTAACCCCGGGACTAGCGAGACAAGAGACCCAGTACTTC. Translating gives CATSDSLTPGLARQETQYF.